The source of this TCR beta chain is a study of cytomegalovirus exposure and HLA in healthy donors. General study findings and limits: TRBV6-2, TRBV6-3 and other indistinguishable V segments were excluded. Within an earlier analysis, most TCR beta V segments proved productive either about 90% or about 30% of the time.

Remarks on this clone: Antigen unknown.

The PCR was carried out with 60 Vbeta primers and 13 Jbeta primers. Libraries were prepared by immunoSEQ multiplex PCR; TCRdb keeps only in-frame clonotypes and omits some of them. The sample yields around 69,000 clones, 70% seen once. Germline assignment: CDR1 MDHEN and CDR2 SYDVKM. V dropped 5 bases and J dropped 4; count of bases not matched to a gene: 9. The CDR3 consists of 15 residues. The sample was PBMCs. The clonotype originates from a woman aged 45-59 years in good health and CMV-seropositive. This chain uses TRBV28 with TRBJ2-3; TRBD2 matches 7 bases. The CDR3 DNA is TGTGCCAGCAGTCCGAGACTAGCCGGATCAGATACGCAGTATTTT. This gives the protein CASSPRLAGSDTQYF.